This T cell receptor beta chain was identified in a study of HIV-infected patients and healthy controls. No cell fractionation was done, so the repertoire covers all unsorted peripheral blood T cells. About 450 ng RNA was reverse transcribed with alpha and beta constant-region primers. Using multiplexing indices, alpha and beta chain libraries were generated apart by chain-specific third strand synthesis. Each CDR3 protein gets one entry after TCRdb re-called the 5' RACE reads with MiXCR. Here the sample spans about 8,500 distinct CDR3 sequences, 5.5% to 6% being singletons. This clonotype was seen repeatedly, ten times or more. The CDR3 covers 15 residues. Germline values: CDR1 SGHTA, CDR2 FQGNSA. V lost 1 base to trimming and J lost 7 bases, with 11 bases between them.

This chain connects TRBV7-2 to TRBJ1-6, with no clear D. This clonotype was obtained from an adult in good health. The sample taken for sequencing was blood. In nucleotides, the CDR3 is TGTGCCAGCAGCTTAGGCCCAGGAGAAAATTCACCCCTCCACTTT. Protein product: CASSLGPGENSPLHF.